The subject of this entry is one TCR beta chain. The sample comes from a study of control samples from healthy donors and cancer patients. The CDR3 consists of 16 residues. V lost 2 bases to trimming and J lost 6 bases; unmatched junction nucleotides: 9. Germline CDR1 and CDR2: LNHDA and SQIVND (reference sequence). Sequencing used immunoSEQ multiplex PCR; TCRdb keeps in-frame clones, though not all of them. The table lists 90,000 to 110,000 clones, just over 90% of them singletons, with 4.4% in the top ten. The specimen was blood. The genes are TRBV19 and TRBJ1-5; 8 bases line up with TRBD1. The TCR comes from a human donor in good health. The donor label of this sample is uncertain. CDR3 region: CASSILTRGLGQPQHF. The CDR3, as DNA: TGTGCCAGTAGTATACTGACCAGGGGGCTCGGTCAGCCCCAGCATTTT.